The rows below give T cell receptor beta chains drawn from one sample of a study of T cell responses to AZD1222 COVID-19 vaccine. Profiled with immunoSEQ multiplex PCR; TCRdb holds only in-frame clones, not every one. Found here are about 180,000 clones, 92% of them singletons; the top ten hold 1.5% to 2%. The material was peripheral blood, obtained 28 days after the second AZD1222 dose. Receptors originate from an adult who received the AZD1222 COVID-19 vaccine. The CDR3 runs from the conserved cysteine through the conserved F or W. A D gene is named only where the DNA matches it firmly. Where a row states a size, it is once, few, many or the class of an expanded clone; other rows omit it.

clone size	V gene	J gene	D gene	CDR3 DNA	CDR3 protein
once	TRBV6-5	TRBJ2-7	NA	TGTGCCACCGGACAGATCCCCTACGAGCAGTACTTC	CATGQIPYEQYF
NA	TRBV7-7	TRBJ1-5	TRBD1	TGTGCCAGCAGCCGGGACAGGAATCAGCCCCAGCATTTT	CASSRDRNQPQHF
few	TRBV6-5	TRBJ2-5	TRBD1	TGTGCCAGCAGGTATGGACCCGGGACAGAAGAGACCCAGTACTTC	CASRYGPGTEETQYF
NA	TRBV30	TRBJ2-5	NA	TGTGCCTGGAGTGACATGTATTTAAAGACCCAGTACTTC	CAWSDMYLKTQYF
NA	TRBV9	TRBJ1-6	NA	TGTGCCAGCAGCCCACATGTGGGGGACACGGAAAATTCACCCCTCCACTTT	CASSPHVGDTENSPLHF
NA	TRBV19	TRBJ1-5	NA	TGTGCCAGTAGTATAACCGCGGACGGGGGGAATCAGCCCCAGCATTTT	CASSITADGGNQPQHF
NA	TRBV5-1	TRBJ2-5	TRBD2	TGCGCCAGCAGCCGGACTAGCGGGGGGCCCCAAGAGACCCAGTACTTC	CASSRTSGGPQETQYF
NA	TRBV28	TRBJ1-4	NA	TGTGCCAGCAGTTTGAATGAAAAACTGTTTTTT	CASSLNEKLFF
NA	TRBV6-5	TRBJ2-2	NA	TGTGCCAGCAGTTATTCACTAGGGGGTACCGGGGAGCTGTTTTTT	CASSYSLGGTGELFF
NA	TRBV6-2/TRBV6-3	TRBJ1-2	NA	TGTGCCAGCAGTTACAACTGGGCTGGCTACACCTTC	CASSYNWAGYTF
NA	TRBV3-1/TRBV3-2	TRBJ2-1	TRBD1	TGTGCCAGCAGGGGACAAGGGACAGGTACCTACAATGAGCAGTTCTTC	CASRGQGTGTYNEQFF
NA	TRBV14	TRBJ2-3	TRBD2	TGTGCCAGCAGCCAAGATTCAAGCGGGGTTAGGCAGTATTTT	CASSQDSSGVRQYF
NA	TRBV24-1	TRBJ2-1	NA	TGTGCCACCGAGGAATTTAATGAGCAGTTCTTC	CATEEFNEQFF
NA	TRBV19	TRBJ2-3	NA	TGTGCCAGTAGTATGGGGCAGGGCCCAGATACGCAGTATTTT	CASSMGQGPDTQYF
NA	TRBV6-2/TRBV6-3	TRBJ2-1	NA	TGTGCCAGCGGCCACGGGGAGGGGGCCTACAATGAGCAGTTCTTC	CASGHGEGAYNEQFF
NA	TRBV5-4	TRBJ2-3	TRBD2	TGTGCCAGCAGCTTGGCTAGCGGGAACACAGATACGCAGTATTTT	CASSLASGNTDTQYF
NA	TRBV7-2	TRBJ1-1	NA	TGTGCCAGCAGCTTAGCTGCAGGGAAGGGCACTGAAGCTTTCTTT	CASSLAAGKGTEAFF
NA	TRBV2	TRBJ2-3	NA	TGTGCCAGCAGTCGACAGGAGTTCAGCACAGATACGCAGTATTTT	CASSRQEFSTDTQYF
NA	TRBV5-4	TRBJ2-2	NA	TGTGCCAGCAGCTTTTTGGCGAACACCGGGGAGCTGTTTTTT	CASSFLANTGELFF
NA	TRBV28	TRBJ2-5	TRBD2	TGTGCCAGCAGCCGAATGGGACTGGGAGGGGAGACCCAGTACTTC	CASSRMGLGGETQYF
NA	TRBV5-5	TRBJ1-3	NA	TGTGCCAGCAACAGGAAAATTGGCTCTGGAAACACCATATATTTT	CASNRKIGSGNTIYF
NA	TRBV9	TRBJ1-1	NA	TGTGCCAGCCAGCGGGATTACGAGGGGACCTACACTGAAGCTTTCTTT	CASQRDYEGTYTEAFF
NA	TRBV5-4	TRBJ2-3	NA	TGTGCCAGCAGCTCCGGCGGCAGGGGAGCAGATACGCAGTATTTT	CASSSGGRGADTQYF
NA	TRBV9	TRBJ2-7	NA	TGTGCCAGCAGCCCCCGGGGCGCCTACGAGCAGTACTTC	CASSPRGAYEQYF
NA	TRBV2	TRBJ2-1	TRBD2	TGTGCCAGCGGGCGTAGCCAGACTAGCGGCTACTACAATGAGCAGTTCTTC	CASGRSQTSGYYNEQFF
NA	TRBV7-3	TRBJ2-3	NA	TGTCCCAAGGTCCCCAGCTATTTTAGCACAGATACGCAGTATTTT	CPKVPSYFSTDTQYF